The clone carrying this TCR beta chain is identified as medium-sized from frequency. Its antigen is unidentified. Germline assignment: CDR1 SGHTA and CDR2 FQGTGA. The CDR3 is 16 residues long. With the 10x single-cell sequencing reads reprocessed, TCRdb shows one record per CDR3 protein and no DNA. The specimen's table records some 1,400 distinct CDR3 sequences. The data are from a study of CD8 T cells in cerebrospinal fluid in Alzheimer's disease. Study conclusions and caveats: Expanded clones of at least 3% were commoner in Alzheimer's patients than healthy subjects.

The sequence was collected from a human donor with mild cognitive impairment. The specimen was cerebrospinal fluid. The V call is TRBV7-3, the J call TRBJ2-3; the D call of TRBD2 rests on TCRdb alone, since no DNA is present to check it. CDR3 amino acids: CASSRTSGGPTDTQYF.